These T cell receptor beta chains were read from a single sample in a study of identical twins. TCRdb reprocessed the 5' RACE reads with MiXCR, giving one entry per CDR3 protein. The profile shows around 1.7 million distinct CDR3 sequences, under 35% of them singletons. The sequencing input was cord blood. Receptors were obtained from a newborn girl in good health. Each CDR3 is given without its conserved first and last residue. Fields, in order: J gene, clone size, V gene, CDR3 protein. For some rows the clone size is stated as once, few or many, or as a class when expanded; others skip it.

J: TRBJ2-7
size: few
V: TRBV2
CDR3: ASSASGGVNEQY

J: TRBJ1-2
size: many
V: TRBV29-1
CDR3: SVVGTSEGYT

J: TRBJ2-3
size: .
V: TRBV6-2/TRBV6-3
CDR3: ASSYSNIGLAGTDTQY

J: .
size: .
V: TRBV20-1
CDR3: SALSGANEQY

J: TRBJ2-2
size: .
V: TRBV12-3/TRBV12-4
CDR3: ASSFVPSPYNTGELF

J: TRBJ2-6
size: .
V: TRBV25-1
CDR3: ASSESTSGANVLT

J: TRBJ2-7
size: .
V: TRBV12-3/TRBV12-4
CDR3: ASRALLRNEQY

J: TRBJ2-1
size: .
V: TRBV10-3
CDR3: AISEGLAGPDEQF

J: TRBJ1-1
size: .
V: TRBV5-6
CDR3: ASSWLTGAYTEAF

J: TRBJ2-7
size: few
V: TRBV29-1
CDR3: SGVFRQGGEQY

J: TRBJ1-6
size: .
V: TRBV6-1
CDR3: ASRPLIKGSSYNSPLH

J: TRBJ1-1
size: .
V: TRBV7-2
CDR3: ASKRENTEAF

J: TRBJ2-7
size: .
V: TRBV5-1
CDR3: ASSWTPGDLAGAGEQY

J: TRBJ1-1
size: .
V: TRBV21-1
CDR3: AIRGLNTEAF

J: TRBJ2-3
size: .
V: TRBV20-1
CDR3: SVMRGTPSTDTQY

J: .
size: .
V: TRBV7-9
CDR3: ASSSLAGGTEQY

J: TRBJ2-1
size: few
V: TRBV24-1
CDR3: ATSAGGEQF

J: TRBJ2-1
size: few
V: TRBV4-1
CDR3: AGNQWGKKGNEQF

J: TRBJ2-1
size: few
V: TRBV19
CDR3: ASNNPAGTSGRDEQF

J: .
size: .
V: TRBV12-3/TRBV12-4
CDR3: ASSSAGVEPYEQY

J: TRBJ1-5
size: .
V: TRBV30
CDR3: AWGDGYQPQH

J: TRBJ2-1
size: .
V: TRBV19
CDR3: ASSPHRDSAYNEQF

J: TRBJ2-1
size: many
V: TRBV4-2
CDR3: ASSQDLAGAYNEQF